These 14 T cell receptor beta chains were all obtained from the same sample, sequenced in a study of blood T cell repertoires in COVID-19. Sequencing used immunoSEQ multiplex PCR; TCRdb keeps in-frame clones, though not all of them. The profile covers fewer than 150,000 clones, with 85% to 90% appearing a single time and 4.6% taken by the ten largest. Sequenced material: peripheral blood. The receptor source for this set is a woman between 45 and 65 years old with acute or convalescent COVID-19.

The V gene is TRBV11-3, the J gene TRBJ2-2, with 10 bases lining up with TRBD2. Germline-derived CDR1 and CDR2 are SGHNT and YENEEA. The CDR3 runs 17 residues. The J segment lost 6 bases and the V segment lost 3 bases, leaving 10 bases of the junction unmatched. Here the CDR3 reads CASSLTSGPPRPGELFF. CDR3 sequence (DNA): TGTGCCAGCAGCTTGACTAGCGGGCCCCCTCGGCCCGGGGAGCTGTTTTTT.

The rearrangement links TRBV25-1 to TRBJ2-3; TRBD2 might be the D (6 bases). Germline V lookup: CDR1 MGHDK, CDR2 SYGVNS. This CDR3 contains 15 residues. The V end lost 8 bases, the J end lost 2 bases, and 17 bases lay between the germline ends. The CDR3 region has the DNA TGTGCCAGCTCAAGGAGGGAACCGCTCACAGATACGCAGTATTTT. This encodes CASSRREPLTDTQYF.

This chain connects TRBV29-1 to TRBJ2-5; 9 bases map to TRBD1. After removal of 8 bases from V and 4 bases from J, the junction contained 14 bases not matched to a gene. This CDR3 is built from 15 residues. Per the germline V gene, CDR1 is SQVTM and CDR2 is ANQGSEA. The CDR3 loop is CSLKGRTGEGETQYF. In nucleotides, the CDR3 is TGCAGCTTAAAAGGACGGACAGGGGAGGGAGAGACCCAGTACTTC.

The chain has TRBV23-1 and TRBJ1-5; TRBD1 is a possible D gene (5 bases). TRBV23-1 is an open reading frame whose function is uncertain. Trimming removed 4 bases from V and 3 bases from J, with 16 bases in between. The CDR3 length is 16 residues. This CDR3 is CASSRPDTRHNQPQHF. CDR3 bases: TGCGCCAGCAGTCGCCCGGACACCCGGCACAATCAGCCCCAGCATTTT.

The CDR3 DNA reads TGTGCCAGTAGACTCCGGGCAGGGCGTTTAGAAGGCTACACCTTC. It yields the protein CASRLRAGRLEGYTF. V usage is TRBV19 and J usage is TRBJ1-2, with D perhaps TRBD1 (5 bases). Germline loops: CDR1 LNHDA, CDR2 SQIVND (reference sequence). The CDR3 consists of 15 residues. V was cut by 6 bases and J by 8 bases, with 22 bases left in between.

The rearrangement joins TRBV28 to TRBJ1-5; D gene unclear. The ends were cut back, 5 bases at V and 9 bases at J, with 11 bases in the middle. This CDR3 is 12 amino acids long. Germline assignment: CDR1 MDHEN and CDR2 SYDVKM. CDR3 in DNA: TGTGCCAGCAGTAATCCCCGGAGGCCCCAGCATTTT. Translated: CASSNPRRPQHF.

The chain carries TRBV6-5 and TRBJ1-1; weak D call: TRBD1 (6 bases). V was shortened by 5 bases and J by 0 bases, with 13 bases between the two germline ends. CDR3 length equals 15 residues. Germline lookup yields CDR1 MNHEY and CDR2 SVGAGI. CDR3 nucleotide sequence: TGTGCCAGCAGTCCTGAAGGACAGTTGAACACTGAAGCTTTCTTT. Its translation is CASSPEGQLNTEAFF.

The chain carries TRBV7-9 and TRBJ1-1; 7 bases agree with TRBD1. CDR1 and CDR2 from the germline V gene are SEHNR and FQNEAQ (reference sequence). The CDR3 is made up of 16 amino acids. The V gene end was trimmed by 1 base and the J gene end by 1 base; junction bases not matched to a gene: 6. DNA of the CDR3: TGTGCCAGCAGCTTAGAAATTGGACAGGCGAACACTGAAGCTTTCTTT. It specifies CASSLEIGQANTEAFF.

This chain links TRBV6-2 or TRBV6-3 with TRBJ1-1; D is perhaps TRBD1 (5 bases). CDR3 length: 13 amino acids. Germline V gene sequence: CDR1 MNHEY, CDR2 SVGEGT. V lost 5 bases, J lost 4 bases, and 11 bases lay in between. The CDR3 sequence: CASSRQGSTEAFF. In DNA, the CDR3 is TGTGCCAGCAGTCGCCAGGGCAGCACTGAAGCTTTCTTT.

The chain combines TRBV27 with TRBJ2-3, with 7 bases fitting TRBD2. CDR1 MNHEY and CDR2 SMNVEV come from the germline V gene (reference sequence). With 3 bases clipped from V and 6 bases from J, the junction kept 9 bases outside the gene matches. The CDR3 runs 15 residues. The CDR3 DNA is TGTGCCAGCAGTTTCAGCGGGGTCGCGACGGATACGCAGTATTTT. This sequence encodes CASSFSGVATDTQYF.

This chain connects TRBV19 to TRBJ1-1, with D hard to call. Germline-derived CDR1 and CDR2 are LNHDA and SQIVND (reference sequence). Trimming shortened V by 0 bases and J by 1 base, and 9 bases separated the two germline ends. There are 15 residues in the CDR3. Here the CDR3 reads CASSIEAGGNTEAFF. The CDR3 DNA sequence: TGTGCCAGTAGTATAGAGGCAGGAGGGAACACTGAAGCTTTCTTT.

J is TRBJ1-2 and V is TRBV30; D unresolved. Germline V CDR1 and CDR2: GTSNPN, SVGIG (reference sequence). The V end was cut by 2 bases, the J end by 10 bases, with 11 bases between. CDR3 size: 11 residues. The CDR3 here is CAWSPTRYYTF. CDR3 in DNA: TGTGCCTGGAGTCCGACACGGTACTACACCTTC.

The chain is built from TRBV14 and TRBJ1-2, with D perhaps TRBD1 (6 bases). Germline CDR1 SGHDN, CDR2 FVKESK. CDR3 length: 15 amino acids. Trimming left V 4 bases short and J 8 bases short, with 20 bases between. The CDR3 bases are TGTGCCAGCAGCCTACCTGGACAGACATACTGGGGCTACACCTTC. Its translation: CASSLPGQTYWGYTF.

The chain uses TRBV18 and TRBJ1-1; 9 nucleotides line up with TRBD1. Germline V gene sequence: CDR1 KGHSH, CDR2 LQKENI. The ends lost 3 bases at V and 1 base at J; junction bases unmatched: 15. The CDR3 extends over 19 amino acids. The CDR3 nucleotides read TGTGCCAGCTCACCTTTACATTCCGGACAGGGGTGGAGGAACACTGAAGCTTTCTTT. Encoded protein: CASSPLHSGQGWRNTEAFF.